This entry lists 16 T cell receptor beta chains sequenced from one sample in a study of blood T cell repertoires in COVID-19. Data came from immunoSEQ multiplex PCR; TCRdb stores just in-frame clones and leaves some out. The table includes hundreds of thousands of clones, more than 85% detected once. Specimen: peripheral blood. These receptors were obtained from a man aged 35-49 years with acute or convalescent COVID-19.

V usage is TRBV7-6 and J usage is TRBJ2-5, with 7 positions matching TRBD2. The CDR3 covers 15 residues. Germline CDR1 is SGHVS and CDR2 is FNYEAQ. With V trimmed by 1 base and J by 5 bases, 7 bases remained unmatched. CDR3 DNA sequence: TGTGCCAGCAGCTTAGGGAGCGGGAAGGCTGAGACCCAGTACTTC. Translating gives CASSLGSGKAETQYF.

This sequence joins TRBV11-3 and TRBJ2-2, with 10 bases that match TRBD2. V dropped 3 bases and J dropped 5; count of bases not matched to a gene: 3. CDR1 SGHNT and CDR2 YENEEA come from the germline V gene. CDR3 length: 15 residues. The CDR3 DNA reads TGTGCCAGCAGCTTGGTAGCGGGAGGTACCGGGGAGCTGTTTTTT. As protein: CASSLVAGGTGELFF. Filled out from reference TRBV11-3 and TRBJ2-2, the complete variable domain reads EAGVVQSPRYKIIEKKQPVAFWCNPISGHNTLYWYLQNLGQGPELLIRYENEEAVDDSQLPKDRFSAERLKGVDSTLKIQPAELGDSAVYLCASSLVAGGTGELFFGEGSRLTVL.

Only a few counts were recorded for this clone. The V gene is TRBV7-2, the J gene TRBJ1-6; D is perhaps TRBD1 (6 bases). Germline V gives CDR1 SGHTA, CDR2 FQGNSA. The germline V and J ends were trimmed by 3 bases and 7 bases, with 13 bases remaining between them. This CDR3 spans 15 amino acids. The DNA for the CDR3 is TGTGCCAGCAGCTTTCAGCAGGGGCGGAATTCACCCCTCCACTTT. Translating gives CASSFQQGRNSPLHF.

This clone was found once. This chain connects TRBV3-1 (or the pseudogene TRBV3-2) to TRBJ2-1; D gene uncertain. Germline V gene lookup returns CDR1 LGHDT and CDR2 YNNKEL (reference sequence). Trimming shortened V by 1 base and J by 4 bases, and 2 bases separated the two germline ends. CDR3 length: 12 residues. In DNA form, the CDR3 reads TGTGCCAGCAGCCAAGTATACAATGAGCAGTTCTTC. It codes for CASSQVYNEQFF.

The chain joins TRBV23-1 to TRBJ1-1; D call uncertain. TRBV23-1 is assigned to the ORF class and has an uncertain function. The CDR3 length is 14 residues. The ends were cut back, 3 bases at V and 0 bases at J, with 8 bases in the middle. CDR3 in DNA: TGCGCCAGCAGTCATGTACTCATGAACACTGAAGCTTTCTTT. Translation: CASSHVLMNTEAFF.

The J gene is TRBJ1-4, the V gene TRBV27; perhaps TRBD1 as D (6 bases). Trimming cost V 8 bases and J 4 bases, with 17 bases left between them. The CDR3 is 15 amino acids. Looked up from germline, CDR1 is MNHEY and CDR2 is SMNVEV (reference sequence). The CDR3 region is CASPPHRDCNEKLFF. The CDR3 DNA sequence: TGTGCCAGCCCCCCCCACAGGGATTGTAATGAAAAACTGTTTTTT.

This rearrangement joins TRBV27 to TRBJ2-7, with 8 bases lining up with TRBD1. The junction had 4 bases not matched to a gene; V was cut back by 6 bases and J by 0 bases. Germline V gene lookup returns CDR1 MNHEY and CDR2 SMNVEV (reference sequence). The CDR3 sequence is 14 residues long. The CDR3 region has the DNA TGTGCCAGCAGCGGACAGGGTTCCTCCTACGAGCAGTACTTC. It encodes CASSGQGSSYEQYF.

The V call is TRBV28, the J call TRBJ2-7; the D is unclear. Germline lookup yields CDR1 MDHEN and CDR2 SYDVKM. The CDR3 is 14 amino acids. The ends were cut back, 7 bases at V and 0 bases at J, with 13 bases in the middle. CDR3 sequence: CASTPVLSSYEQYF. For the CDR3, the DNA is TGTGCCAGCACCCCGGTTCTGAGCTCCTACGAGCAGTACTTC.

This clone occurred a few times. V is TRBV30 and J is TRBJ1-2; 10 nucleotides agree with TRBD1. Germline V gene lookup returns CDR1 GTSNPN and CDR2 SVGIG (reference sequence). This CDR3 region has 14 residues. V shed 3 bases, J shed 6 bases, and the junction held 7 bases outside the gene matches. The CDR3 loop is CAWSTGTGVDGYTF. CDR3 in DNA: TGTGCCTGGAGCACAGGGACAGGGGTGGATGGCTACACCTTC.

The J gene is TRBJ2-3, the V gene TRBV2; 8 bases agree with TRBD2. This CDR3 spans 16 amino acids. In germline, CDR1 is SNHLY, CDR2 FYNNEI. With 7 bases clipped from V and 3 bases from J, the junction kept 12 bases outside the gene matches. The CDR3 protein is CASTLREGGRTDTQYF. CDR3 DNA sequence: TGTGCCAGCACCCTCCGGGAGGGGGGCCGGACAGATACGCAGTATTTT. Variable domain in full (rest from reference TRBV2 and TRBJ2-3): EPEVTQTPSHQVTQMGQEVILRCVPISNHLYFYWYRQILGQKVEFLVSFYNNEISEKSEIFDDQFSVERPDGSNFTLKIRSTKLEDSAMYFCASTLREGGRTDTQYFGPGTRLTVL.

This clone was seen a few times. This chain connects TRBV7-9 to TRBJ2-1; 11 bases are a match to TRBD1. Germline lookup yields CDR1 SEHNR and CDR2 FQNEAQ (reference sequence). The CDR3 spans 16 residues. V lost 6 bases, J lost 0 bases, and 4 bases stayed unmatched. The CDR3 nucleotides are TGTGCCAGCAGAACCGGGACAGGGGGCTCCTACAATGAGCAGTTCTTC. It is translated as CASRTGTGGSYNEQFF.

The rearrangement joins TRBV10-3 to TRBJ2-1; D not certain. V shed 4 bases and J shed 8 bases, with 12 bases lying between them. CDR1 ENHRY and CDR2 SYGVKD come from the germline V gene. This CDR3 is 13 amino acids long. The DNA of the CDR3 is TGTGCCATCAGTGGGGTCGAGGTCGATGAGCAGTTCTTC. This translates into CAISGVEVDEQFF.

The chain couples TRBV4-1 to TRBJ1-5; the match to TRBD1 covers 8 bases. After removal of 4 bases from V and 3 bases from J, the junction contained 11 bases not matched to a gene. The CDR3 has 17 residues. CDR1 is MGHRA and CDR2 is YSYEKL in the germline V gene. Here the CDR3 DNA reads TGCGCCAGCAGCCTTTTACCGGGACAGGACTACAATCAGCCCCAGCATTTT. This codes for CASSLLPGQDYNQPQHF.

There are a few counts of this clone. The genes are TRBV5-1 and TRBJ2-3; no firm D call. Trimming took off 0 bases at V and 4 bases at J, with 6 bases between the two ends. This CDR3 has 13 residues. Germline CDR1 is SGHRS and CDR2 is YFSETQ. In DNA form, the CDR3 reads TGCGCCAGCAGCTTGGGAACGGCAGATACGCAGTATTTT. Translated: CASSLGTADTQYF.

This clone was detected only once. The chain uses TRBV4-1 and TRBJ2-7; perhaps TRBD1 as D (6 bases). This CDR3 contains 13 residues. V was clipped by 3 bases and J by 2 bases, with 8 bases between them. Germline CDR1 and CDR2: MGHRA and YSYEKL. CDR3 amino acids: CASSHRTAYEQYF. DNA of the CDR3: TGCGCCAGCAGCCACCGGACAGCCTACGAGCAGTACTTC.

For the CDR3, the DNA is TGTGCCATCGGGAGGGCTGGCAATCAGCCCCAGCATTTT. Protein sequence: CAIGRAGNQPQHF. The chain carries TRBV10-3 and TRBJ1-5, with D unclear. Germline V lookup: CDR1 ENHRY, CDR2 SYGVKD. V gave up 8 bases and J gave up 2 bases, with 10 bases separating them. This CDR3 is 13 amino acids long.